The rows below give T cell receptor beta chains drawn from one sample of a study of cytomegalovirus exposure and HLA in healthy donors. Sequenced by immunoSEQ multiplex PCR; TCRdb stores in-frame clones only, minus some. There are 120,000 or so clones in the sample; more than 65% occur only once, and around 1.4% lies in the top ten. The sequenced sample consisted of PBMCs. These receptor sequences come from a woman younger than 35 in good health and CMV-seronegative. Both conserved end residues are part of each CDR3. The D gene is left open where the match is weak. Clone sizes are given selectively: once, few, many, or a class where the clone is expanded.

j_call | v_call | cdr3_length | d_call | clone_size | cdr3_aa | cdr3_nt
TRBJ2-7 | TRBV21-1 | 17 | NA | few | CASSKEGTGAQSYEQYF | TGTGCCAGCAGCAAAGAGGGGACAGGGGCCCAGTCCTACGAGCAGTACTTC
TRBJ2-7 | TRBV7-9 | 13 | TRBD2 | NA | CASSGRLAGEQYF | TGTGCCAGCAGCGGTCGACTAGCTGGCGAGCAGTACTTC
TRBJ2-1 | TRBV4-2 | 17 | TRBD2 | few | CASSQDPTSGGTNEQFF | TGTGCCAGCAGCCAAGATCCCACTAGCGGGGGGACCAATGAGCAGTTCTTC
TRBJ1-5 | TRBV6-5 | 13 | NA | few | CASSYSRQGPQHF | TGTGCCAGCAGTTACTCGAGGCAGGGGCCCCAGCATTTT
TRBJ2-1 | TRBV10-1 | 14 | TRBD2 | once | CASSEQRGYNEQFF | TGCGCCAGCAGTGAGCAGCGGGGCTACAATGAGCAGTTCTTC
TRBJ2-1 | TRBV5-6 | 14 | TRBD1 | NA | CASSSIGTGYEQFF | TGTGCCAGCAGCTCGATTGGGACAGGCTATGAGCAGTTCTTC
TRBJ2-1 | TRBV18 | 14 | TRBD1 | NA | CASSPGQDYNEQFF | TGTGCCAGCTCACCGGGACAGGACTACAATGAGCAGTTCTTC
TRBJ1-1 | TRBV7-2 | 13 | NA | NA | CASSLVTNTEAFF | TGTGCCAGCAGCTTAGTTACAAACACTGAAGCTTTCTTT
TRBJ2-3 | TRBV5-1 | 14 | NA | NA | CASSSRQYTDTQYF | TGCGCCAGCAGCTCTAGACAGTACACAGATACGCAGTATTTT
TRBJ1-1 | TRBV18 | 15 | TRBD1 | NA | CAGSKTGTENTEAFF | TGTGCCGGCTCAAAGACCGGGACAGAGAACACTGAAGCTTTCTTT
TRBJ1-5 | TRBV2 | 13 | NA | NA | CASSDFRFQPQHF | TGTGCCAGCAGTGATTTTAGATTCCAGCCCCAGCATTTT
TRBJ2-1 | TRBV4-3 | 16 | TRBD1 | NA | CASSQVPGQGSNEQFF | TGCGCCAGCAGCCAAGTACCGGGACAGGGGAGCAATGAGCAGTTCTTC
TRBJ1-1 | TRBV27 | 15 | TRBD1 | NA | CASSITGGTYTEAFF | TGTGCCAGCAGTATTACAGGGGGCACGTACACTGAAGCTTTCTTT
TRBJ2-1 | TRBV19 | 15 | TRBD2 | NA | CASSTGGWGGNEQFF | TGTGCCAGTAGTACCGGAGGGTGGGGAGGGAATGAGCAGTTCTTC
TRBJ1-3 | TRBV18 | 16 | TRBD1 | NA | CASSPPGTGTGNTIYF | TGTGCCAGCTCACCACCCGGGACAGGAACTGGAAACACCATATATTTT